Reported below is one T cell receptor beta chain. Its binding antigen is unknown. It has no much larger one-base neighbor in the sample; base qualities were not kept. This sample is part of a study of cytomegalovirus exposure and HLA in healthy donors (dated by TCRdb to about 2017). About the investigation overall: In an earlier analysis of roughly 500 of the donors, approximately 300 Gb of sequence data and 100 million or so unique TCR beta sequences from about 179 million T cells were reported. Roughly 300 gigabases of sequencing data and 80 million or so unique TCR sequences were included in an early release covering several hundred HLA-typed donors. Among the approximately 430 genotyped donors, 81% belonged to the genetic ancestry cluster associated with self-reported Caucasian donors. The aim of the study was to test whether cataloging public T cell receptors could identify signatures of past pathogen exposure. The study used immunosequencing to profile the T cell repertoires of around 600 subjects and linked those repertoires to cytomegalovirus serostatus. In addition to the first cohort of 666 subjects, a separate validation cohort of 130 or so different subjects was used. To predict cytomegalovirus infection status, the study brought together high-throughput TCR immunosequencing, statistical association of individual TCRs with disease status, and machine learning. A later analysis re-analyzed previously published TCR beta repertoires from about 600 donors and added high-resolution HLA genotyping to study TCR occurrence patterns. The later analysis used no new phenotypic data to find candidate immune exposures, relying instead on TCR beta sequences and their occurrence across donors. In an earlier analysis of 587 of the donors, high-throughput TCR beta sequencing was used to judge whether each TCR beta V gene segment behaved as functional or pseudogenic. Donor age, sex, ethnicity and CMV serostatus were compiled alongside the repertoire data. Genome-wide SNP genotypes for about 60% of the 666 donors were used in a later genetic analysis, which treated that subset as a discovery cohort. All discovery cohort repertoires had been generated on a single sequencing platform. Both class I and class II loci were covered by HLA typing, at four-digit resolution. The number of typed donors differed by locus: 629-630 for A, B, C, DRB1 and DQB1; some 540 for DQA1; fewer than 610 for DPA1; and around 470 for DPB1. Four to six DR-DQ haplotypes were handled as single units for association and clustering, since linkage in the cohort was strong. On average, around 200,000 unique TCR beta nucleotide sequences were sequenced per donor among some 430 genotyped donors of the cohort, with about 17% of those sequences being non-productive. The paper's findings and limits, for the study overall: While some public TCRs were present in many individuals, most TCR sequences turned up only very rarely across donors. HLA typing was unavailable for some donors at each locus, so association tests used only the typed subset. Some IMGT-functional V segments, including TRBV6-2 and TRBV6-3, could not be told apart with the 87-base-pair reads, so those segments were excluded. Specific HLA alleles were associated with 18,000 or so TCR beta sequences at a false discovery rate of 0.05 in a later analysis. The classifier was reported to diagnose cytomegalovirus status with high specificity and sensitivity in both the original cohort and the validation cohort. Compared with the approximately 670-donor mean, donors in an Asian-associated ancestry cluster had fewer N-insertions in productive TCRs, according to a later genetic analysis. Linkage disequilibrium might explain the correlated functional status among segregating V segments, but an unknown experimental factor could not be ruled out. In an earlier analysis of about 600 of the donors, most TCR beta V segments appeared in productive rearrangements about 90% or about 30% of the time, broadly matching IMGT annotations. Sequencing depth was assumed to be roughly uniform across donors in the presence/absence analyses, though that assumption may not hold. Three of the identified cytomegalovirus-associated TCR beta chains were confirmed in vitro to be specific for cytomegalovirus antigens. This cohort had only TCR beta chains sequenced, and the lack of alpha or paired-chain data limited which features could be detected. When HLA alleles, especially DR and DQ, strongly co-occurred, TCR associations were difficult to assign to individual alleles. In a later analysis, most CMV-associated TCR beta chains were found to appear HLA-restricted, with HLA associations seemingly driven largely by CMV exposure. In a later analysis, TCR association rates were found to vary across HLA loci, with the most associated TCRs seen for DRB1 alleles and the fewest for HLA-C alleles. Immune exposure information for the cohort was limited to CMV serostatus. According to a later analysis, parvovirus B19, influenza, CMV and Epstein-Barr virus appeared linked to several top co-occurrence clusters. The study listed approximately 160 TCR beta chains as associated with cytomegalovirus. A further reported finding was that TCR beta sequences accurately predicted the HLA-A and HLA-B alleles for most subjects in the first cohort. It was suggested by the authors that the approach could potentially be generalized to other disease states and immunological phenotypes. Some 16 rarely observed V segments, including chromosome 9 orphons, were excluded from the earlier analysis of several hundred of the donors because counts were too low. A later genetic analysis associated a missense DCLRE1C variant with V-gene and J-gene trimming of TCR beta chains, and an independent cohort replicated the association. The sequencing pipeline was judged likely to have produced a cluster of highly shared sequence variants as a technical artifact. Compared with equally common non-associated chains, HLA-associated TCR beta chains in a later analysis were more clonally expanded and had lower generation probabilities.

The cohort comprised several hundred healthy bone marrow donors. Cohort members were all nominally healthy when sampled, although unrecorded immune exposures were likely present. The donor tested CMV seropositive and was one of the 289 seropositive cohort members. Each donor provided a peripheral blood sample, and peripheral blood mononuclear cells were used for TCR beta sequencing. Genomic DNA extraction from the blood cell samples was performed with the Qiagen DNeasy Blood Extraction Kit. Receptor libraries were prepared by the immunoSEQ multiplex PCR assay. A mixture of 60 forward primers for TCR Vbeta segments and 13 reverse primers for TCR Jbeta segments was used in the multiplex PCR. Amplification of the CDR3 region of rearranged TCR beta genes was performed with a multiplex PCR assay on genomic DNA. The Illumina HiSeq System was used to sequence the amplified TCR beta libraries as 87-base-pair reads. For the original study's pipeline: In a later analysis, 77 million or so unique TCR beta chains were counted across the roughly 700 repertoires, and roughly 11 million of these chains were shared by at least two donors. A nearest-neighbor algorithm error-corrected the raw reads and collapsed the reads into unique sequences, merging closely related sequences to remove PCR and sequencing errors. To assign V, D and J gene segments, CDR3 sequences were aligned to IMGT reference sequences. For a sequence to be retained, at least a six-nucleotide match to both a V gene segment and a J gene segment was required. Rearrangements were classified as productive when the CDR3 lacked stop codons and remained in frame with V and J, and all other rearrangements were classified as non-productive. CDR3 was defined by IMGT convention, running from the second conserved V-encoded cysteine to the conserved J-encoded phenylalanine. Sequences without an unambiguous match to a single V gene segment were excluded from the earlier analysis of several hundred of the donors. An earlier analysis of a few hundred of the donors called V segments functional above 56.7% productive rearrangements and segregating when the between-donor standard deviation exceeded 5%. A statistical classification framework was built for diagnosing cytomegalovirus status from the catalog of TCR beta chain sequences. V and J gene assignment, in a later analysis, came from comparing TCR nucleotide sequences with IMGT/GENE-DB human TR gene sequences. In a later analysis, CDR3 sequences and most-parsimonious VDJ recombination scenarios were assigned using the TCRdist pipeline. A later analysis defined each TCR beta chain by its CDR3 amino acid sequence plus V-gene family, and excluded reads lacking a unique V-gene family. To address suspected cross-contamination and a sequencing artifact, a later analysis removed over 500 highly shared, low-generation-probability nucleotide sequences. In a later analysis, a clonal expansion index for each public chain was calculated from normalized within-repertoire ranks of inferred template counts. In a later analysis, generation probabilities were computed with a VDJ recombination model fitted to out-of-frame rearrangements, and the resulting probabilities were checked against IGoR. In a later analysis, hypergeometric tests were used to score TCR-TCR, TCR-HLA and TCR-CMV co-occurrence, with a repertoire-size bias correction applied to TCR pairs. To estimate false discovery rates, a later analysis permuted the HLA or CMV assignments 20 times. In a later analysis, co-occurring TCRs were grouped using DBSCAN, and TCRdist sequence similarity was added for clustering within HLA-allele-positive subsets. For co-occurrence clustering, repertoires with fewer than 30,000 or more than 120,000 public chains were excluded, along with five or six repertoires with anomalous nucleotide sharing. This immuneACCESS table, as held by TCRdb, lists in-frame sequences with V and J called but not all clones. Of the missing ones, under half trace to an unresolved V gene in checked studies; the others have no known cause. D and trimming were read from the DNA, whereas the V and J calls and clone size are those reported in that table. Across this sample there are some 150,000 clones, with around 85% seen only once. Together, the top ten hold around 4.5% of the sample.

V and J lose 0 bases and 3 bases, and a span of 8 bases separates them. The germline V gene (reference sequence) gives CDR1 as LNHDA and CDR2 as SQIVND. Measured from the cysteine to the phenylalanine, the CDR3 is 14 residues long. Kept here is only the CDR3 DNA, which spans 42 bases and is read in frame from base 1. The receptor's source is a man aged 35 to 55 in good health and CMV-seropositive. The sequenced material came from PBMCs. The rearranged chain carries TRBV19 and TRBJ1-2; the D gene cannot be resolved reliably. At the DNA level, the sequence is TGTGCCAGTAGTATAGAAACGGGATACTATGGCTACACCTTC. This codes for CASSIETGYYGYTF. The entire variable domain, with the stretches around the CDR3 drawn from the reference TRBV19 and TRBJ1-2 proteins, is DGGITQSPKYLFRKEGQNVTLSCEQNLNHDAMYWYRQDPGQGLRLIYYSQIVNDFQKGDIAEGYSVSREKKESFPLTVTSAQKNPTAFYLCASSIETGYYGYTFGSGTRLTVV.